What follows are 11 T cell receptor beta chains derived from one specimen sequenced in a study of blood T cell repertoires in COVID-19. The method was immunoSEQ multiplex PCR; TCRdb's version includes in-frame clones alone and lacks a portion of them. There are about 62,000 clones in the sample; more than 55% occur only once, and about half lies in the top ten. The sequenced material came from PBMCs or T cells enriched from blood (not recorded which). The source is a woman aged 60-75 years who had been exposed to COVID-19.

V usage is TRBV27 and J usage is TRBJ2-1; D gene uncertain. The length of the CDR3 is 12 residues. V was shortened by 5 bases and J by 7 bases, with 9 bases between the two germline ends. In germline, CDR1 is MNHEY, CDR2 SMNVEV (reference sequence). CDR3 sequence: CASSLYNNEQFF. CDR3 sequence (DNA): TGTGCCAGCAGTCTGTACAATAATGAGCAGTTCTTC.

The chain couples TRBV5-4 to TRBJ2-2, with TRBD2 matching 14 bases. The CDR3 contains 17 residues. With 5 bases clipped from V and 4 bases from J, the junction kept 7 bases outside the gene matches. Germline-derived CDR1 and CDR2 are SGHNT and YYREEE (reference sequence). As DNA, the CDR3 is TGTGCCAGCAGACTACTCGGGACTAGCGGGGGCACCGGGGAGCTGTTTTTT. It yields the protein CASRLLGTSGGTGELFF.

The genes are TRBV30 and TRBJ1-5, with D hard to call. The CDR3 extends over 16 amino acids. V dropped 1 base and J dropped 0 bases, with 13 bases sitting between them. From germline, CDR1 is GTSNPN and CDR2 SVGIG (reference sequence). This CDR3 is CAWSAGEINSNQPQHF. Here the CDR3 DNA reads TGTGCCTGGAGTGCAGGTGAAATCAATAGCAATCAGCCCCAGCATTTT.

The chain is built from TRBV29-1 and TRBJ1-2; 8 bases are shared with TRBD1. V was pared by 4 bases and J by 3 bases, with 7 bases of the junction left unmatched. The V gene's germline CDR1 is SQVTM and CDR2 ANQGSEA. This CDR3 comprises 14 residues. The chain's CDR3 is CSVATGGLYYGYTF. CDR3 nucleotides: TGCAGCGTTGCAACAGGGGGGTTGTACTATGGCTACACCTTC. Using reference TRBV29-1 and TRBJ1-2 for the parts outside the CDR3, the full variable domain is SAVISQKPSRDICQRGTSLTIQCQVDSQVTMMFWYRQQPGQSLTLIATANQGSEATYESGFVIDKFPISRPNLTFSTLTVSNMSPEDSSIYLCSVATGGLYYGYTFGSGTRLTVV.

This rearrangement joins TRBV16 to TRBJ1-5; D is unclear. The CDR3 sequence is 15 residues long. CDR1 and CDR2 (germline): KGHSY, FQNENV. V lost 4 bases to trimming and J lost 5 bases, with 15 bases between them. In DNA form, the CDR3 reads TGTGCCAGCAGCCCCTTCGGGGATATCTATCAGCCCCAGCATTTT. Protein: CASSPFGDIYQPQHF. The full variable domain, rest sourced from reference TRBV16 and TRBJ1-5, is GEEVAQTPKHLVRGEGQKAKLYCAPIKGHSYVFWYQQVLKNEFKFLISFQNENVFDETGMPKERFSAKCLPNSPCSLEIQATKLEDSAVYFCASSPFGDIYQPQHFGDGTRLSIL.

The V gene is TRBV5-1, the J gene TRBJ2-7; D is possibly TRBD2 (5 bases). The germline CDR1 and CDR2 sequences are SGHRS and YFSETQ. The CDR3 length is 16 residues. V lost 0 bases and J 3 bases, leaving 16 bases between the germline ends. The CDR3 sequence: CASSLGSGKESYEQYF. In DNA form, the CDR3 reads TGCGCCAGCAGCTTGGGATCCGGGAAGGAGAGCTACGAGCAGTACTTC. Using reference TRBV5-1 and TRBJ2-7 for the parts outside the CDR3, the full variable domain is KAGVTQTPRYLIKTRGQQVTLSCSPISGHRSVSWYQQTPGQGLQFLFEYFSETQRNKGNFPGRFSGRQFSNSRSEMNVSTLELGDSALYLCASSLGSGKESYEQYFGPGTRLTVT.

The CDR3 nucleotides are TGCAGCGTTGTAAGGGGAGATACGCAGTATTTT. Translation: CSVVRGDTQYF. The chain uses TRBV29-1 and TRBJ2-3; possible D gene TRBD1, 5 bases. This CDR3 spans 11 amino acids. The germline V gene encodes CDR1 SQVTM and CDR2 ANQGSEA. V dropped 4 bases and J dropped 5 bases, with 7 bases sitting between them.

J is TRBJ2-3 and V is TRBV6-1, with TRBD2 matching 8 bases. Germline loops: CDR1 MNHNS, CDR2 SASEGT. V lost 2 bases to trimming and J lost 3 bases; unmatched junction nucleotides: 7. The CDR3 has 16 amino acids. As DNA, the CDR3 is TGTGCCAGCAGTGAATCTGAGCGGGGGACTACAGATACGCAGTATTTT. It yields the protein CASSESERGTTDTQYF.

The V gene is TRBV5-1, the J gene TRBJ1-2; D unresolved. The germline CDR1 and CDR2 sequences are SGHRS and YFSETQ. This CDR3 has 12 residues. V lost 5 bases to trimming and J lost 3 bases, with 8 bases between them. The CDR3 bases are TGCGCCAGCAGAGACTTTCACTATGGCTACACCTTC. The encoded protein is CASRDFHYGYTF.

The V call is TRBV6-6, the J call TRBJ1-2; D possibly corresponds to TRBD1 (6 bases). This CDR3 comprises 14 residues. CDR1 and CDR2 from the germline V gene are MNHNY and SVGAGI (reference sequence). V was clipped by 5 bases and J by 2 bases, with 12 bases between them. The CDR3 here is CASSRGQTNYGYTF. The CDR3 bases are TGTGCCAGCAGTCGCGGACAGACGAACTATGGCTACACCTTC.

The chain employs TRBV7-2 and TRBJ1-5; D may be TRBD1 (5 bases). The germline V and J ends were trimmed by 4 bases and 1 base, with 11 bases remaining between them. Germline V gives CDR1 SGHTA, CDR2 FQGNSA. The CDR3 totals 15 residues. As DNA, the CDR3 is TGTGCCAGCAGCTCGGGGGGAGGAAGCAATCAGCCCCAGCATTTT. It translates to CASSSGGGSNQPQHF.